This paragraph reports one T cell receptor beta chain. The antigen remains unidentified. A much larger clone differs from this one at a single base, so this may be a read error. The sample belongs to a study of post-analysis software for immune sequencing data. Germline V lookup: CDR1 MGHRA, CDR2 YSYEKL. V shed 1 base and J shed 5 bases, with 8 bases lying between them. The CDR3 is 13 residues long. General study points: Controls showed significantly higher normalized Chao1 diversity than did multiple sclerosis patients. Controls had lower frequencies than patients of a few TRBV segments, which included TRBV5-6, TRBV5-1 and TRBV20-1. Strong co-clustering by F measure was seen for same-batch samples.

Researchers reported that TCR beta cDNA libraries carried unique molecular identifiers. TCRdb re-called the PCR reads with MiXCR, one entry per CDR3 protein. This table has around 200,000 distinct CDR3 sequences, 25% to 35% appearing once. This chain links TRBV4-1 with TRBJ1-2; no definite D call. This receptor was obtained from a girl aged 2-17 years with multiple sclerosis. The specimen sequenced was blood. The CDR3 DNA follows: TGCGCCAGCAGCCAAGTGGGTGCGTATGGCTACACCTTC. Protein: CASSQVGAYGYTF.